This TCR beta chain was captured in a study of control samples from healthy donors and cancer patients. Method: immunoSEQ multiplex PCR; TCRdb's copy keeps in-frame clones and lacks some. Of about 120,000 clones listed, roughly nine tenths are singletons. The CDR3 loop spans 11 amino acids. From germline, CDR1 is PRHDT and CDR2 FYEKMQ (reference sequence). Trimming left V 5 bases short and J 8 bases short, with 9 bases between. This TCR was sampled from a man in his forties or fifties in good health. Sequenced sample: blood. The chain has TRBV13 and TRBJ1-1; D may be TRBD1 (5 bases). The CDR3, as DNA: TGTGCCAGCAGCCCCGGGGGAGAAGCTTTCTTT. Translation: CASSPGGEAFF.